This entry lists 24 T cell receptor beta chains sequenced from one sample in a study of T cells in Graves' hyperthyroidism and ophthalmopathy. Amplification of TCR beta CDR3 regions was performed using RNA transcripts as template. The HTBI set primed first-round TCR CDR3 RT-PCR. TCRdb redid the calling of the multiplex PCR reads with MiXCR, one entry per CDR3 protein. The table lists fewer than 750,000 distinct CDR3 sequences, about 15% of them singletons. Sequenced sample: blood. The receptors stem from a woman aged 40 to 50 with Graves' ophthalmopathy.

This clonotype was seen more than once but under ten times. The chain is built from TRBV18 and TRBJ1-3; no firm D call. CDR1 and CDR2 (germline): KGHSH, LQKENI. The CDR3 extends over 16 amino acids. The V gene lost 2 bases and the J gene lost 1 base, with 12 bases spanning the gap. The CDR3 bases are TGTGCCAGCTCACCATGGGGAGGCCTGTCTGGAAACACCATATATTTT. Protein: CASSPWGGLSGNTIYF.

This clonotype was seen a few times. The rearrangement uses TRBV29-1 and TRBJ2-7; TRBD2 aligns across 8 bases. In germline, CDR1 is SQVTM, CDR2 ANQGSEA. The V segment lost 0 bases and the J segment 2 bases; nucleotides outside the gene matches: 0. The CDR3 is 13 amino acids. The CDR3 DNA follows: TGCAGCGTTGAAGATAGCGGGACCTACGAGCAGTACTTC. The encoded protein is CSVEDSGTYEQYF.

This clonotype showed up many times. The V and J genes are TRBV7-2 and TRBJ2-7, with 11 bases lining up with TRBD2. V trimming: 2 bases; J trimming: 6 bases; junction bases outside the gene matches: 3. This CDR3 has 14 amino acids. Germline V gene sequence: CDR1 SGHTA, CDR2 FQGNSA. CDR3 sequence reads: CASSLLAGGSEQYF. DNA for the CDR3: TGTGCCAGCAGCTTACTAGCGGGAGGCTCCGAGCAGTACTTC. Filled out from reference TRBV7-2 and TRBJ2-7, the complete variable domain reads GAGVSQSPSNKVTEKGKDVELRCDPISGHTALYWYRQSLGQGLEFLIYFQGNSAPDKSGLPSDRFSAERTGGSVSTLTIQRTQQEDSAVYLCASSLLAGGSEQYFGPGTRLTVT.

This clonotype has ten or more counts. V usage is TRBV5-1 and J usage is TRBJ1-1; D possibly corresponds to TRBD1 (6 bases). The germline V and J ends were trimmed by 3 bases and 1 base, with 10 bases remaining between them. Germline V gene sequence: CDR1 SGHRS, CDR2 YFSETQ. The CDR3 is 14 residues long. In DNA form, the CDR3 reads TGCGCCAGCAGCTCGGGACAATGGAACACTGAAGCTTTCTTT. This encodes CASSSGQWNTEAFF.

V usage is TRBV19 and J usage is TRBJ1-1; maybe TRBD1 (6 bases). The germline gives CDR1 LNHDA, CDR2 SQIVND (reference sequence). The CDR3 sequence is 14 residues long. V lost 3 bases and J lost 7, with 15 bases in between. CDR3 loop: CASSIGGGADEAFF. The CDR3, as DNA: TGTGCCAGTAGTATCGGGGGGGGCGCGGATGAAGCTTTCTTT.

This clonotype was found many times. The chain links TRBV20-1 to TRBJ1-5; 10 nucleotides line up with TRBD1. The trim removed 6 bases at V and 6 bases at J, leaving 11 bases unmatched. This CDR3 has 15 amino acids. The germline V gene has CDR1 DFQATT and CDR2 SNEGSKA (reference sequence). CDR3 nucleotide sequence: TGCAGTGCCCACGCGACAGGGGGCACGAGTCAGCCCCAGCATTTT. Translating gives CSAHATGGTSQPQHF.

This clonotype was observed many times. The V call is TRBV6-1, the J call TRBJ1-1; 10 nucleotides agree with TRBD1. CDR3 length equals 15 residues. In germline, CDR1 is MNHNS, CDR2 SASEGT. With 4 bases clipped from V and 7 bases from J, the junction kept 9 bases outside the gene matches. CDR3 loop: CASSAVQDRGGEAFF. CDR3 nucleotides: TGTGCCAGCAGTGCTGTCCAGGACAGGGGGGGTGAAGCTTTCTTT.

V gene TRBV5-4 combines with J gene TRBJ2-2, with 9 bases lining up with TRBD2. The V and J ends lost 2 bases and 3 bases, in that order; junction bases with no gene match: 2. Germline V CDR1 and CDR2: SGHNT, YYREEE (reference sequence). This CDR3 region has 15 residues. The CDR3 loop reads CASSFVAGDTGELFF. The DNA of the CDR3 is TGTGCCAGCAGCTTCGTAGCGGGAGACACCGGGGAGCTGTTTTTT. The entire variable domain, with the rest obtained from reference TRBV5-4 and TRBJ2-2, is as follows: ETGVTQSPTHLIKTRGQQVTLRCSSQSGHNTVSWYQQALGQGPQFIFQYYREEENGRGNFPPRFSGLQFPNYSSELNVNALELDDSALYLCASSFVAGDTGELFFGEGSRLTVL.

This clonotype was recorded many times. The chain has TRBV7-2 and TRBJ2-2; D perhaps matches TRBD2 (6 bases). Germline V gene data show CDR1 as SGHTA and CDR2 as FQGNSA. The CDR3 length is 15 residues. The ends were cut back, 5 bases at V and 7 bases at J, with 17 bases in the middle. Written as DNA, the CDR3 is TGTGCCAGCAGCGGGAGGACCTTGGGGGGCGGGGAGCTGTTTTTT. Its protein product is CASSGRTLGGGELFF.

This clonotype has a count of ten or more. The chain joins TRBV19 to TRBJ1-2; D gene ambiguous. The V and J ends lost 1 base and 6 bases respectively, with 6 bases between them. This CDR3 contains 12 residues. CDR1 and CDR2 (germline): LNHDA, SQIVND (reference sequence). In nucleotides, the CDR3 is TGTGCCAGTAGTATAGTTGGGCATGGCTACACCTTC. As protein: CASSIVGHGYTF.

This sequence joins TRBV19 and TRBJ2-7; TRBD2 agrees at 8 bases. In germline, CDR1 is LNHDA, CDR2 SQIVND (reference sequence). The CDR3 length is 15 residues. J lost 0 bases, V lost 5 bases, and 6 bases had no gene match. CDR3 sequence reads: CASSGVAGSSYEQYF. In nucleotides, the CDR3 is TGTGCCAGTAGTGGGGTAGCGGGAAGCTCCTACGAGCAGTACTTC.

This clonotype came up a few times. J is TRBJ1-1 and V is TRBV27, with D unresolved. Germline CDR1 reads MNHEY; CDR2 reads SMNVEV (reference sequence). Trimming stripped 6 bases from V and 2 bases from J, with 10 bases between. This CDR3 contains 13 residues. The CDR3 DNA reads as TGTGCCAGCAGAGCGCTGGGAAACACTGAAGCTTTCTTT. It specifies CASRALGNTEAFF.

This clonotype was seen more than once but under ten times. This sequence joins TRBV10-3 and TRBJ2-7; D might be TRBD2 (6 bases). Trimming removed 1 base at V and 3 bases at J, with 7 bases between. CDR1 and CDR2 from the germline V gene are ENHRY and SYGVKD. The CDR3 is 13 amino acids. CDR3 bases: TGTGCCATCAGTGAGTTCGGGGGCTACGAGCAGTACTTC. Translated: CAISEFGGYEQYF.

This clonotype has ten or more counts. The junction shows a germline mismatch at one end, possibly a read error. The V gene is TRBV5-1, the J gene TRBJ2-2; 7 nucleotides match TRBD2. Germline CDR1 is SGHRS and CDR2 is YFSETQ. The CDR3 totals 15 residues. The CDR3 is CASSSGTTNTGELFF. Here the CDR3 DNA reads TGTGCCAGCAGTTCCGGGACTACCAACACCGGGGAGCTGTTTTTT. Variable domain in full (rest from reference TRBV5-1 and TRBJ2-2): KAGVTQTPRYLIKTRGQQVTLSCSPISGHRSVSWYQQTPGQGLQFLFEYFSETQRNKGNFPGRFSGRQFSNSRSEMNVSTLELGDSALYLCASSSGTTNTGELFFGEGSRLTVL.

The sample holds many counts of this clonotype. The J gene is TRBJ1-5, the V gene TRBV20-1, with a tentative D call TRBD1 (5 bases). The germline V gene encodes CDR1 DFQATT and CDR2 SNEGSKA (reference sequence). The V end was cut by 6 bases, the J end by 0 bases, with 15 bases between. CDR3 size: 15 residues. DNA for the CDR3: TGCAGTGCGAGTGGGACTTTTTATAGCAATCAGCCCCAGCATTTT. Its translation is CSASGTFYSNQPQHF.

This clonotype has a count of ten or more. V is TRBV7-2 and J is TRBJ2-7, with D possibly being TRBD1 or TRBD2 (5 bases each). CDR1 and CDR2 from the germline V gene are SGHTA and FQGNSA. The CDR3 sequence is 14 residues long. Trimming shortened V by 5 bases and J by 3 bases, and 14 bases separated the two germline ends. The CDR3 loop reads CASSPSGRSYEQYF. As DNA, the CDR3 is TGTGCCAGCAGCCCGTCGGGACGCAGCTACGAGCAGTACTTC.

For the CDR3, the DNA is TGTGCCAGCAGAACCGAAGGACAGGCACAGCCCCAGCATTTT. The encoded protein is CASRTEGQAQPQHF. This sequence joins TRBV6-2 or TRBV6-3 and TRBJ1-5; TRBD1 matches 7 bases. This CDR3 is 14 amino acids long. Germline V CDR1 and CDR2: MNHEY, SVGEGT. V lost 6 bases to trimming and J lost 7 bases; unmatched junction nucleotides: 9.

The V and J genes are TRBV30 and TRBJ2-3, with D hard to call. The germline V gene has CDR1 GTSNPN and CDR2 SVGIG (reference sequence). The CDR3 has 14 residues. Trimming stripped 0 bases from V and 4 bases from J, with 11 bases between. CDR3 DNA sequence: TGTGCCTGGAGTGTACTGGGTGGCTCAGATACGCAGTATTTT. As protein: CAWSVLGGSDTQYF.

At least ten counts were recorded for this clonotype. This chain joins TRBV28 and TRBJ2-2; 7 bases align to TRBD1. Losses at the gene ends were 3 bases for V and 5 bases for J; bases not matched to a gene: 6. Germline V lookup: CDR1 MDHEN, CDR2 SYDVKM. The CDR3 totals 15 residues. CDR3 sequence reads: CASSFGQGVTGELFF. The DNA of the CDR3 is TGTGCCAGCAGTTTTGGTCAGGGGGTTACCGGGGAGCTGTTTTTT.

Ten or more counts support this clonotype. The rearrangement joins TRBV6-1 to TRBJ2-7; either TRBD1 or TRBD2 may fit D (5 bases each). The germline gives CDR1 MNHNS, CDR2 SASEGT. The length of the CDR3 is 14 residues. Trimming left V 3 bases short and J 2 bases short, with 11 bases between. The CDR3 here is CASSERGRAYEQYF. The CDR3 bases are TGTGCCAGCAGTGAGAGGGGCCGGGCCTACGAGCAGTACTTC.

The chain combines TRBV19 with TRBJ2-7, with 14 positions matching TRBD2. The V segment lost 4 bases and the J segment 6 bases; nucleotides outside the gene matches: 5. The CDR3 spans 15 residues. CDR1 and CDR2 (germline): LNHDA, SQIVND (reference sequence). The CDR3 spells CASSRGTSGRREQYF. In DNA, the CDR3 is TGTGCCAGTAGTAGGGGGACTAGCGGGAGACGCGAGCAGTACTTC.

This clonotype occurred many times. The V and J genes are TRBV25-1 and TRBJ1-2; no clear D gene. The CDR3 has 13 residues. The germline V gene encodes CDR1 MGHDK and CDR2 SYGVNS. Trimming cost V 4 bases and J 4 bases, with 10 bases left between them. This CDR3 reads CASSVGSSYGYTF. DNA of the CDR3: TGTGCCAGCAGTGTCGGCAGCTCCTATGGCTACACCTTC.

By share, this clonotype ranks as medium-sized (0.01 to 0.1%). The gene calls are TRBV10-2 and TRBJ2-5; 7 bases fit TRBD1. This CDR3 has 15 amino acids. The V gene end was trimmed by 0 bases and the J gene end by 5 bases; junction bases not matched to a gene: 6. The germline CDR1 and CDR2 sequences are WSHSY and SAAADI. The CDR3 bases are TGCGCCAGCAGTGAGTCGACAGAAGGGGGCGAGACCCAGTACTTC. Translation: CASSESTEGGETQYF.

This chain joins TRBV29-1 and TRBJ2-7; 7 positions agree with TRBD2. J lost 0 bases, V lost 2 bases, and 4 bases had no gene match. The CDR3 length is 14 residues. The germline CDR1 and CDR2 sequences are SQVTM and ANQGSEA. In DNA form, the CDR3 reads TGCAGCGTTGAACGGGGAGGGAGCTCCTACGAGCAGTACTTC. Protein product: CSVERGGSSYEQYF.